Sequencing of this T cell receptor (beta chain) was carried out in a study of blood T cell repertoires in COVID-19. Across the study: COVID-19 samples collected from the United States, Italy and Spain covered acute and convalescent phases. From T cells, B-cell-depleted T cells, or PBMCs came the material, which was cDNA or gDNA.

As handled by the study authors: Researchers report that nucleated cell counts were estimated from reference gene primer amplification. Some clones are missing from TCRdb's copy, which holds only in-frame ones; the method was immunoSEQ multiplex PCR. V, J and clone size are taken as reported in that table, and D and trimming were inferred from the DNA itself. In the table there are around 250,000 clones, around 84% of which are singletons. Germline V gene data show CDR1 as SGHRS and CDR2 as YFSETQ. The CDR3 loop spans 14 amino acids. V lost 3 bases and J lost 5; bases outside the gene matches: 4. The sample taken for sequencing was PBMCs or T cells enriched from blood (not recorded which). The rearrangement links TRBV5-1 to TRBJ2-5, with TRBD1 matching over 10 bases. The sequence was obtained from a man younger than 45 with acute COVID-19. CDR3 sequence reads: CASSSTGGAETQYF. The CDR3 DNA follows: TGCGCCAGCAGCTCGACAGGGGGCGCGGAGACCCAGTACTTC. Variable domain in full (rest from reference TRBV5-1 and TRBJ2-5): KAGVTQTPRYLIKTRGQQVTLSCSPISGHRSVSWYQQTPGQGLQFLFEYFSETQRNKGNFPGRFSGRQFSNSRSEMNVSTLELGDSALYLCASSSTGGAETQYFGPGTRLLVL.